The clone carrying this T cell receptor beta chain was seen ten or more times. Its antigen is currently unknown. Samples came from axillary lymph nodes draining the breast cancer. This entry comes from a study of breast tumors, draining lymph nodes, adjacent tissues. Whole-study findings and limits: Tumors had less TCR diversity than lymph nodes, more than nontumor tissue. Tumor and nontumor repertoires were significantly more similar in luminal-like than in basal-like breast cancer.

TCRdb processed the multiplex PCR reads anew with MiXCR; each CDR3 protein has one entry. The repertoire holds 140,000 to 150,000 distinct CDR3 sequences, around a third seen once, with about 2.3% in the top ten. Germline V gives CDR1 SGHVS, CDR2 FNYEAQ. Trimming took 5 bases from V and 4 from J, leaving 14 bases between them. The CDR3 sequence is 15 residues long. The J gene is TRBJ1-4, the V gene TRBV7-6; possibly TRBD1 for D (6 bases). The source is a female donor with breast cancer. Some clones in this sample may be carry-over from other donors' samples. What was sequenced was axillary lymph node tissue. For the CDR3, the DNA is TGTGCCAGCAGCGAGAACAGGGTCCTTAATGAAAAACTGTTTTTT. Its protein product is CASSENRVLNEKLFF.